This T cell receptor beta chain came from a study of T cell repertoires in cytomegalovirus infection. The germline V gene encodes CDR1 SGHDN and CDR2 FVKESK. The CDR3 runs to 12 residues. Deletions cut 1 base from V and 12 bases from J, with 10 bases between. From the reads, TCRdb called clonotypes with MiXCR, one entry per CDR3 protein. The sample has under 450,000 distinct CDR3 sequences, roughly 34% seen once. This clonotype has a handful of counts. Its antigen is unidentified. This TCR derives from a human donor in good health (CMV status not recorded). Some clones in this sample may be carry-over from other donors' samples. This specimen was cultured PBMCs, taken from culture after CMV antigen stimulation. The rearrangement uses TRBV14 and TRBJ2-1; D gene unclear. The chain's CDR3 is CASSQVKGRQFF. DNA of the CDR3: TGTGCCAGCAGCCAAGTGAAGGGTAGGCAGTTCTTC.